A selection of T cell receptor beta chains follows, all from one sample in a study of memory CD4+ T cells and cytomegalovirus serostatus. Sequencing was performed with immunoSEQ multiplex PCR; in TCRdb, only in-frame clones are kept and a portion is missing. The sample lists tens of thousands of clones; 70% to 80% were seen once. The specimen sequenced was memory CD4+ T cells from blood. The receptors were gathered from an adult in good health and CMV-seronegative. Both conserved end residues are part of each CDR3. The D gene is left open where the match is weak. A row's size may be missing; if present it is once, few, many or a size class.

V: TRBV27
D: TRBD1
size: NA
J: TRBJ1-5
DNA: TGTGCCAGCAGTCGGGGGGGACAGGGCAATCAGCCCCAGCATTTT
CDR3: CASSRGGQGNQPQHF

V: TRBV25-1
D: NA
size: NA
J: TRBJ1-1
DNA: TGTGCCAGCAAGGGCAGAGTGAACACTGAAGCTTTCTTT
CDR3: CASKGRVNTEAFF

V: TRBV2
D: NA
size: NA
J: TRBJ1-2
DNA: TGTGCCAGCCAGGAGGATCGGGGTGGCTACACCTTC
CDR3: CASQEDRGGYTF

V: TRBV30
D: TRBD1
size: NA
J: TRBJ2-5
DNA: TGTGCCTGGTCGAGGACAGGGCAAGAGATCCAGTACTTC
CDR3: CAWSRTGQEIQYF

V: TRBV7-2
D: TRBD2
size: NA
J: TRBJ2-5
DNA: TGTGCCAGCAGCTTTCAAGCGGGAGGGGGAGAGACCCAGTACTTC
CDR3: CASSFQAGGGETQYF

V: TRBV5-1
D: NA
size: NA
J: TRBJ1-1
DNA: TGCGCCAGCAGCCCCCTACTGGAGGGGAGTTCAATCACTGAAGCTTTCTTT
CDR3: CASSPLLEGSSITEAFF

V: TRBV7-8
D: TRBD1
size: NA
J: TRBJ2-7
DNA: TGTGCCAGCAGCTTAAGGCAGGGGGTAGCCGAGCAGTACTTC
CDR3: CASSLRQGVAEQYF

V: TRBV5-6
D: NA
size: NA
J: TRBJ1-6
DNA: TGTGCCAGCAGCTTGCCGACAGTTTCACCCCTCCACTTT
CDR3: CASSLPTVSPLHF

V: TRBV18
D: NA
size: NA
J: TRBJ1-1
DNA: TGTGCCAGCTCACCCGCGGAGGGGCGAGCTTTCTTT
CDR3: CASSPAEGRAFF

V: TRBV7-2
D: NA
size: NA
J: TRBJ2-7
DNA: TGTGCCAGCAGCTTACAGCGCGGGCCATACGAGCAGTACTTC
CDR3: CASSLQRGPYEQYF

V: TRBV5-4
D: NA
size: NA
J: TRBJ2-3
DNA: TGTGCCAGCAGCCCGGAGGGACACACAGATACGCAGTATTTT
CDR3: CASSPEGHTDTQYF

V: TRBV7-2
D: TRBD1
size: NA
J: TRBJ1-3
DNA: TGTGCCAGCAGCTTTGGGGGGACAGCAGGAAACACCATATATTTT
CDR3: CASSFGGTAGNTIYF

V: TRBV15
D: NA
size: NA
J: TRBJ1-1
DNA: TGTGCCACCAGCAGAGATGGATGGGACAAAGCTTTCTTT
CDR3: CATSRDGWDKAFF

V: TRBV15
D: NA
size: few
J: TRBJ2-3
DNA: TGTGCCACCAGCAGGGACCGTTTTTCTAGCACAGATACGCAGTATTTT
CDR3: CATSRDRFSSTDTQYF

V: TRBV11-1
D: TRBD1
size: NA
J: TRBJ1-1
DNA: TGTGCCAGCAGCCTCCGGGACAGGAGGGATACTGAAGCTTTCTTT
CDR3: CASSLRDRRDTEAFF

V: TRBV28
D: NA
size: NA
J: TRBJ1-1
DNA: TGTGCCAGCAGTTTCCCCAGAGGTGGCTTGAGGACTGAAGCTTTCTTT
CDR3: CASSFPRGGLRTEAFF

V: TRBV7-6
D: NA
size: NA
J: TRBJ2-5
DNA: TGTGCCAGCAGCTTAGACGAATGGAGGCGGGTATATACTCAAGAGACCCAGTACTTC
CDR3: CASSLDEWRRVYTQETQYF

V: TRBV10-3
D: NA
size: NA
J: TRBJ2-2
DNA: TGTGCCATCAGTGACCCCGGCAGGACCTGGGGCGGGGAGCTGTTTTTT
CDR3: CAISDPGRTWGGELFF

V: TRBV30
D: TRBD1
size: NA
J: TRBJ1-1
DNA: TGTGCCTGGGGGACAGGGAACACTGAAGCTTTCTTT
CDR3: CAWGTGNTEAFF

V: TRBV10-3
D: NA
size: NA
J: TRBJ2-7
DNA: TGTGCCATCAGTGTAGGCCCCTACGAGCAGTACTTC
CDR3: CAISVGPYEQYF

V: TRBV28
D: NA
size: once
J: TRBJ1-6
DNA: TGTGCCAGCAGTCAAGGGTTGGACAATTCACCCCTCCACTTT
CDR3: CASSQGLDNSPLHF

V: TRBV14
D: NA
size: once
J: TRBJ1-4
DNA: TGTGCCAGCAGCCAAGCGGGGGAACGTTGTGAAAAACTGTTTTTT
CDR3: CASSQAGERCEKLFF

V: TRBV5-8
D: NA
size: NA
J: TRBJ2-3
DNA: TGTGCCAGCAGCTTGCGGACCACAGATACGCAGTATTTT
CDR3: CASSLRTTDTQYF

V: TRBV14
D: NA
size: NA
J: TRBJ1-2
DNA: TGTGCCAGCAGCCAATACGGACTGCGAGATGGCTACACCTTC
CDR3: CASSQYGLRDGYTF

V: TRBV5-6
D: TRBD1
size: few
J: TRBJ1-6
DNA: TGTGCCAGCAGCTTGAACAGGGGATCTTCACCCCTCCACTTT
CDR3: CASSLNRGSSPLHF

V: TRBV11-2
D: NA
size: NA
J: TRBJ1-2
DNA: TGTGCCAGCAGCAGTAGGGGTCGTGATGGCTACACCTTC
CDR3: CASSSRGRDGYTF

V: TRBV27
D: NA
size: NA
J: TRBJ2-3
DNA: TGTGCCAGCAGTAGGAATCGTGACAGCAACTCTAGCACAGATACGCAGTATTTT
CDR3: CASSRNRDSNSSTDTQYF

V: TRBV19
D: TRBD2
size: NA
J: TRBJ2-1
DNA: TGTGCCAGTAGTCCCCCACTAGCGGGGGTGATTGAGCAGTTCTTC
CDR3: CASSPPLAGVIEQFF

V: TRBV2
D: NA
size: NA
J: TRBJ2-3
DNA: TGTGCCAGCATTCTAGGGGGTTTTCAAGATACGCAGTATTTT
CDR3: CASILGGFQDTQYF